This T cell receptor (beta chain) was documented in a study of beta chain features in type 1 diabetes. Whole-study findings and limits: Patients showed naive, central memory and Treg TCRB repertoires that appeared more similar than those of healthy donors. Type 1 diabetes patients had TCRB CDR3s that were shorter (moderately but significantly so) in all four CD4+ subsets.

Post-sort purity exceeded 95% for all sorted populations. Expressed TCRB transcripts were sequenced because the entire RNA isolate underwent reverse transcription. The table came from immunoSEQ multiplex PCR; TCRdb's copy has only in-frame clones and leaves some out. Seen here are hundreds of thousands of clones, over 13% observed once, and the top ten hold nearly 0.04%. This clone was recorded a few times. Its antigen remains unidentified. The CDR3 covers 18 residues. The germline CDR1 and CDR2 sequences are SEHNR and FQNEAQ (reference sequence). V lost 1 base and J 0 bases, leaving 16 bases between the germline ends.

Sequencing used naive CD4+ T cells from blood. The sequence was obtained from a man in his late teens or twenties with type 1 diabetes. The chain joins TRBV7-9 to TRBJ2-1; D remains ambiguous. CDR3 nucleotide sequence: TGTGCCAGCAGCTTAGGTATAGGTGCGATGTCCTCCTACAATGAGCAGTTCTTC. It yields the protein CASSLGIGAMSSYNEQFF.